This TCR beta chain was captured in a study of T cell responses to AZD1222 COVID-19 vaccine. Study-level results: Clonal diversity may have been underestimated in mostly white British donors. Repertoire sampling occurred only after the peak T cell response. Regions 160-218 and 743-854 held dominance among vaccine-associated CD4 TCRs, which spanned spike.

Of note for this clone: Its antigen is not known.

Profiling relied on immunoSEQ multiplex PCR, and the TCRdb table lists in-frame clones only, not all of them. Of around 140,000 clones listed, approximately 90% are singletons. This TCR came from an adult who received the AZD1222 COVID-19 vaccine. Here the sequenced sample was peripheral blood, taken 28 days after the second AZD1222 dose.

CDR3 region: CAISESVDGSYEQYF. Here the CDR3 DNA reads TGTGCCATCAGTGAGTCGGTTGACGGGTCCTACGAGCAGTACTTC. This chain uses TRBV10-3 with TRBJ2-7; D call uncertain. There are 15 residues in the CDR3. Trimming cost V 0 bases and J 1 base, with 10 bases left between them. Germline V lookup: CDR1 ENHRY, CDR2 SYGVKD.